These 30 T cell receptor beta chains were sequenced from one sample in a study of blood T cell repertoires in COVID-19. This table comes from immunoSEQ multiplex PCR, and its TCRdb copy is limited to in-frame clones, with some not included. The repertoire has roughly 230,000 clones, around 87% of them found once; the top ten carry roughly 7.2%. The material sequenced was PBMCs or T cells enriched from blood (not recorded which). The origin of the receptors is a man in his thirties or forties in a cohort exposed to, infected with or recovered from COVID-19 (not recorded which).

The genes are TRBV9 and TRBJ2-5, with unresolved D. CDR1 and CDR2 (germline): SGDLS, YYNGEE. The CDR3 length is 13 residues. Trimming took off 1 base at V and 4 bases at J, with 8 bases between the two ends. The CDR3 region is CASSVPGSETQYF. In DNA, the CDR3 is TGTGCCAGCAGCGTACCCGGGTCAGAGACCCAGTACTTC.

The chain carries TRBV7-8 and TRBJ2-7, with D perhaps TRBD1 (6 bases). The CDR3 runs 17 residues. Germline V CDR1 and CDR2: SGHVS, FQNEAQ. Trimming stripped 5 bases from V and 7 bases from J, with 27 bases between. This chain's CDR3 is CASSLLHDRHIPVEQYF. CDR3 in DNA: TGTGCCAGCAGCCTCCTACATGACAGGCATATCCCGGTGGAGCAGTACTTC.

V and J are TRBV5-1 and TRBJ2-7; D unclear. The CDR3 sequence is 14 residues long. CDR1 and CDR2 (germline): SGHRS, YFSETQ. V was trimmed by 0 bases and J by 0 bases, leaving 7 bases between them. The CDR3 bases are TGCGCCAGCAGCTTGGACGCTAGCTCCTACGAGCAGTACTTC. It is translated as CASSLDASSYEQYF.

The genes are TRBV28 and TRBJ1-5; weak D call: TRBD1 (5 bases). CDR1 is MDHEN, CDR2 SYDVKM, per germline. The CDR3 loop spans 16 amino acids. Trimming stripped 2 bases from V and 1 base from J, with 12 bases between. CDR3 in amino acids: CASSLAGGSSNQPQHF. The CDR3 coding sequence is TGTGCCAGCAGTTTAGCCGGGGGGTCAAGCAATCAGCCCCAGCATTTT.

CDR3 amino acids: CASMVGGAGEKLFF. CDR3 nucleotide sequence: TGTGCCAGTATGGTTGGGGGGGCCGGCGAAAAACTGTTTTTT. This rearrangement joins TRBV19 to TRBJ1-4; weak D call: TRBD1 (6 bases). Germline CDR1 is LNHDA and CDR2 is SQIVND (reference sequence). The CDR3 loop spans 14 amino acids. The ends were cut back, 7 bases at V and 8 bases at J, with 17 bases in the middle. Full variable domain (missing parts from reference TRBV19 and TRBJ1-4): DGGITQSPKYLFRKEGQNVTLSCEQNLNHDAMYWYRQDPGQGLRLIYYSQIVNDFQKGDIAEGYSVSREKKESFPLTVTSAQKNPTAFYLCASMVGGAGEKLFFGSGTQLSVL.

The gene calls are TRBV5-5 and TRBJ2-7; D is possibly TRBD1 (6 bases). Trimming left V 2 bases short and J 4 bases short, with 16 bases between. The V gene's germline CDR1 is SGHKS and CDR2 YYEKEE (reference sequence). The CDR3 totals 15 residues. CDR3: CASSLEDSGSYEQYF. DNA for the CDR3: TGTGCCAGCAGCTTAGAGGACAGTGGTTCGTACGAGCAGTACTTC.

The genes are TRBV29-1 and TRBJ1-5; no clear D gene. Between the trimmed V and J ends, which lost 7 bases and 3 bases, there was a span of 13 bases. The V gene's germline CDR1 is SQVTM and CDR2 ANQGSEA. There are 13 residues in the CDR3. The CDR3 DNA is TGCAGCGGGACTCTTTCCCCCAATCAGCCCCAGCATTTT. This codes for CSGTLSPNQPQHF.

The chain recombines TRBV24-1 with TRBJ2-2; 7 nucleotides match TRBD1. V shed 5 bases, J shed 4 bases, and the junction held 6 bases outside the gene matches. The CDR3 spans 15 residues. Per the germline V gene, CDR1 is KGHDR and CDR2 is SFDVKD. The CDR3 spells CATSGQQGITGELFF. As DNA, the CDR3 is TGTGCCACCAGTGGGCAACAGGGGATCACCGGGGAGCTGTTTTTT.

J is TRBJ1-2 and V is TRBV6-2 or TRBV6-3, with 9 bases identical to TRBD1. CDR1 and CDR2 from the germline V gene are MNHEY and SVGEGT. The CDR3 is made up of 16 amino acids. Trimming cost V 6 bases and J 4 bases; bases outside gene matches: 12. CDR3 amino acids: CASSRPGDRAFYGYTF. The CDR3 region has the DNA TGTGCCAGCAGCCGACCAGGGGACAGGGCTTTCTATGGCTACACCTTC.

The chain couples TRBV6-5 to TRBJ2-4; a possible D gene is TRBD1 (6 bases). This CDR3 region has 13 residues. Germline V gives CDR1 MNHEY, CDR2 SVGAGI. Between the trimmed V and J ends, which lost 7 bases and 2 bases, there was a span of 9 bases. CDR3 residues: CASNRDPKNIQYF. The CDR3, as DNA: TGTGCCAGCAACAGGGACCCCAAAAACATTCAGTACTTC.

The gene calls are TRBV3-1 (or the pseudogene TRBV3-2) and TRBJ1-1; D is perhaps TRBD1 (5 bases). V lost 1 base to trimming and J lost 5 bases, with 14 bases between them. This CDR3 contains 15 residues. Looked up from germline, CDR1 is LGHDT and CDR2 is YNNKEL (reference sequence). This chain's CDR3 is CASSQAIRVRTEAFF. The CDR3 DNA reads as TGTGCCAGCAGCCAAGCAATCAGGGTAAGGACTGAAGCTTTCTTT.

This CDR3 reads CASSQAYRGNVNEQFF. The CDR3 DNA sequence: TGTGCCAGCAGCCAAGCATACAGGGGGAACGTGAATGAGCAGTTCTTC. The chain combines TRBV4-2 with TRBJ2-1; 8 positions agree with TRBD1. The J segment lost 7 bases and the V segment lost 1 base, leaving 9 bases of the junction unmatched. This CDR3 comprises 16 residues. The V gene's germline CDR1 is LGHNA and CDR2 YNFKEQ.

For the CDR3, the DNA is TGTGCCAGTAGTACCATGGGCTGGGTCTATGGCTACACCTTC. This encodes CASSTMGWVYGYTF. The chain combines TRBV19 with TRBJ1-2; D not resolved. The V and J ends lost 4 bases and 4 bases respectively, with 13 bases between them. The CDR3 sequence is 14 residues long. Germline V gene lookup returns CDR1 LNHDA and CDR2 SQIVND (reference sequence).

The chain combines TRBV4-1 with TRBJ1-4; the D gene is possibly TRBD1 (6 bases). Germline V gene lookup returns CDR1 MGHRA and CDR2 YSYEKL. This CDR3 region has 14 residues. V lost 6 bases and J 7 bases, leaving 15 bases between the germline ends. The CDR3 region is CASSKGGSSEKLFF. CDR3 nucleotide sequence: TGCGCCAGCAGTAAGGGGGGGAGCTCTGAAAAACTGTTTTTT.

The chain is built from TRBV5-4 and TRBJ2-7; 7 nucleotides agree with TRBD2. V was clipped by 4 bases and J by 3 bases; unmatched bases: 7. Germline CDR1 and CDR2: SGHNT and YYREEE (reference sequence). CDR3 length: 14 amino acids. CDR3 residues: CASSGREGVYEQYF. CDR3 DNA sequence: TGTGCCAGCAGCGGAAGGGAGGGTGTCTACGAGCAGTACTTC.

V is TRBV28 and J is TRBJ1-1; D is unclear. Per the germline V gene, CDR1 is MDHEN and CDR2 is SYDVKM. CDR3 length: 14 amino acids. CDR3 residues: CATTRAAMNTEAFF. DNA of the CDR3: TGTGCGACAACGCGGGCAGCCATGAACACTGAAGCTTTCTTT.

This sequence joins TRBV15 and TRBJ1-1, with TRBD1 matching over 7 bases. The ends lost 5 bases at V and 9 bases at J; junction bases unmatched: 15. This CDR3 is built from 15 residues. Germline assignment: CDR1 LNHNV and CDR2 YYDKDF (reference sequence). This chain's CDR3 is CATSWAGTVRGKAFF. DNA of the CDR3: TGTGCCACCAGCTGGGCCGGGACAGTGAGGGGAAAAGCTTTCTTT.

This clone turned up a few times. V and J are TRBV19 and TRBJ2-1; a weak D match, TRBD2 (6 bases). The V gene's germline CDR1 is LNHDA and CDR2 SQIVND (reference sequence). Trimming pared 6 bases from V and 4 bases from J, leaving 25 bases between. The CDR3 consists of 18 residues. The CDR3 sequence: CASSDKPPPGLSYNEQFF. CDR3 in DNA: TGTGCCAGTAGCGATAAACCCCCACCGGGACTCTCTTACAATGAGCAGTTCTTC.

V is TRBV7-3 and J is TRBJ2-1; the D gene is possibly TRBD1 (6 bases). The CDR3 totals 13 residues. Trimming took 5 bases from V and 8 from J, leaving 13 bases between them. From germline, CDR1 is SGHTA and CDR2 FQGTGA. CDR3 bases: TGTGCCAGCAGCCTACAGGGAGAGTATGAGCAGTTCTTC. This sequence encodes CASSLQGEYEQFF.

V gene TRBV24-1 combines with J gene TRBJ2-5; weak D call: TRBD2 (6 bases). The CDR3 is made up of 15 amino acids. With 0 bases removed from V and 4 bases from J, the gap between germline ends came to 11 bases. Per germline, CDR1 KGHDR and CDR2 SFDVKD. The CDR3 bases are TGTGCCACCAGTGATTTGACCGGGAGCTCAGAGACCCAGTACTTC. Translation: CATSDLTGSSETQYF.

In this sample, this clone turned up once. V and J are TRBV24-1 and TRBJ2-3, with TRBD2 matching over 12 bases. J was trimmed by 6 bases and V by 9 bases; bases with no gene match: 6. This CDR3 region has 14 residues. Germline V CDR1 and CDR2: KGHDR, SFDVKD. The CDR3, as DNA: TGTGCCACCGGACTAGCGGGGACCGAGGATACGCAGTATTTT. It translates to CATGLAGTEDTQYF.

The chain carries TRBV15 and TRBJ1-5; D unclear. V gave up 1 base and J gave up 2 bases, with 12 bases separating them. Germline V gene lookup returns CDR1 LNHNV and CDR2 YYDKDF (reference sequence). This CDR3 region has 16 residues. In DNA form, the CDR3 reads TGTGCCACCAGCAGAGTAACGGGGTTTGGCAATCAGCCCCAGCATTTT. Protein product: CATSRVTGFGNQPQHF. Supplemented by reference TRBV15 and TRBJ1-5, the full variable domain reads DAMVIQNPRYQVTQFGKPVTLSCSQTLNHNVMYWYQQKSSQAPKLLFHYYDKDFNNEADTPDNFQSRRPNTSFCFLDIRSPGLGDTAMYLCATSRVTGFGNQPQHFGDGTRLSIL.

The J gene is TRBJ2-7, the V gene TRBV6-5, with 9 bases that match TRBD2. Germline loops: CDR1 MNHEY, CDR2 SVGAGI. This CDR3 region has 15 residues. V gave up 1 base and J gave up 0 bases; unmatched junction bases: 1. CDR3 region: CASSYYSGGSYEQYF. As DNA, the CDR3 is TGTGCCAGCAGTTACTATAGCGGGGGCTCCTACGAGCAGTACTTC.

Only one count was recorded for this clone. The chain combines TRBV28 with TRBJ1-1, with 8 bases matching TRBD1. Germline CDR1 reads MDHEN; CDR2 reads SYDVKM. The V segment lost 2 bases and the J segment 6 bases; nucleotides outside the gene matches: 8. The CDR3 runs to 15 residues. CDR3 in amino acids: CASSLSRGRIPEAFF. The CDR3 DNA is TGTGCCAGCAGTTTAAGCAGGGGGCGAATCCCTGAAGCTTTCTTT.

Concerning this clone: Other DNA sequences from this sample encode an identical CDR3 as well. The gene calls are TRBV12-3 or TRBV12-4 and TRBJ2-5, with a possible D match to TRBD1 (5 bases). V was pared by 2 bases and J by 4 bases, with 8 bases between. The CDR3 covers 13 residues. The CDR3: CASSLSGIETQYF. The CDR3 DNA sequence: TGTGCCAGCAGTTTATCAGGGATAGAGACCCAGTACTTC.

This clone was found a few times. The chain couples TRBV5-1 to TRBJ1-1; no reliable D call. CDR1 SGHRS and CDR2 YFSETQ come from the germline V gene. This CDR3 comprises 13 residues. V was pared by 2 bases and J by 2 bases, with 7 bases between. For the CDR3, the DNA is TGCGCCAGCAGCTTAAAGACTAACACTGAAGCTTTCTTT. It is translated as CASSLKTNTEAFF. Full variable domain (missing parts from reference TRBV5-1 and TRBJ1-1): KAGVTQTPRYLIKTRGQQVTLSCSPISGHRSVSWYQQTPGQGLQFLFEYFSETQRNKGNFPGRFSGRQFSNSRSEMNVSTLELGDSALYLCASSLKTNTEAFFGQGTRLTVV.

This chain uses TRBV21-1 with TRBJ1-5; the table's D call, TRBD1, has no DNA check behind it. TRBV21-1 is shown as a pseudogene. CDR3 size: 14 residues. The CDR3 is CAKQGIAFNQPQHF. CDR3 nucleotides: TGTGCCAAGCAGGGGATAGCTTTCAATCAGCCCCAGCATTTT.

The chain joins TRBV5-1 to TRBJ2-1, with TRBD1 matching 8 bases. Losses at the gene ends were 6 bases for V and 8 bases for J; bases not matched to a gene: 10. The CDR3 consists of 14 residues. From germline, CDR1 is SGHRS and CDR2 YFSETQ. This CDR3 reads CASTIPDRVHEQFF. CDR3 in DNA: TGCGCCAGCACGATACCGGACAGGGTACATGAGCAGTTCTTC.

The rearrangement uses TRBV29-1 and TRBJ1-1; tentatively, D is TRBD1 (5 bases). Trimming took off 6 bases at V and 8 bases at J, with 16 bases between the two ends. From germline, CDR1 is SQVTM and CDR2 ANQGSEA. The length of the CDR3 is 12 residues. The CDR3 bases are TGCAGCGTCAATGGCGGAGGGGTAGAAGCTTTCTTT. Residues: CSVNGGGVEAFF.

The chain joins TRBV28 to TRBJ2-1; TRBD1 is a possible D gene (5 bases). Germline V CDR1 and CDR2: MDHEN, SYDVKM. Trimming took 3 bases from V and 12 from J, leaving 12 bases between them. The CDR3 covers 12 residues. In DNA, the CDR3 is TGTGCCAGCAGTTTCCCGACAGTTGGGCAGTTCTTC. Its protein product is CASSFPTVGQFF.